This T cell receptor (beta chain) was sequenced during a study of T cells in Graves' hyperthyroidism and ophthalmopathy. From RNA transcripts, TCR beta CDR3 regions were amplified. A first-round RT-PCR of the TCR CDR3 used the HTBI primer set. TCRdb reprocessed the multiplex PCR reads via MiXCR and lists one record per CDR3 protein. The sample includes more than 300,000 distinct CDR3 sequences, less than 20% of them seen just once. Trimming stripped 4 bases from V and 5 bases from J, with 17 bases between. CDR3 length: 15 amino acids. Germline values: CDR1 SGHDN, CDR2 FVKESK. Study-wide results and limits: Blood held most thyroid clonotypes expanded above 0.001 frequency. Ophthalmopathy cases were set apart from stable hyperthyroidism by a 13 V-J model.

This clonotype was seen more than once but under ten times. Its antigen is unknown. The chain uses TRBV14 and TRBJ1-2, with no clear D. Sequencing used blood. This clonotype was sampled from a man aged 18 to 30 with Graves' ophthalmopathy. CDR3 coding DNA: TGTGCCAGCAGCCCCGTTTCGGGAGGGAGTTATGGCTACACCTTC. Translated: CASSPVSGGSYGYTF.